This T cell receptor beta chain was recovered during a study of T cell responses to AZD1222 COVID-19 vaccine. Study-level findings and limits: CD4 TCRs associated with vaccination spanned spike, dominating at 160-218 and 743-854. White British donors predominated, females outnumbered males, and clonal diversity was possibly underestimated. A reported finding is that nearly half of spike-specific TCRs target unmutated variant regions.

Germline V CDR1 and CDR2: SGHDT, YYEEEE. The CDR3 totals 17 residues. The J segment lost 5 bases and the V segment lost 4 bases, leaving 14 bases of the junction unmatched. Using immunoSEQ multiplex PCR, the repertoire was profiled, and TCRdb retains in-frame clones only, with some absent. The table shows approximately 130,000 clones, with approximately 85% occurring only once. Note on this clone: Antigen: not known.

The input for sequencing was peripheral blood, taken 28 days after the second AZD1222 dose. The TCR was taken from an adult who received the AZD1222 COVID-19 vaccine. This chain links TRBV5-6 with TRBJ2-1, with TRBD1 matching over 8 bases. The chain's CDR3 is CASSIPGQGKFNNEQFF. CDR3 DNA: TGTGCCAGCAGCATACCTGGACAGGGAAAATTTAACAATGAGCAGTTCTTC. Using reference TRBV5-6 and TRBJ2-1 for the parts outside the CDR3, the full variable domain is DAGVTQSPTHLIKTRGQQVTLRCSPKSGHDTVSWYQQALGQGPQFIFQYYEEEERQRGNFPDRFSGHQFPNYSSELNVNALLLGDSALYLCASSIPGQGKFNNEQFFGPGTRLTVL.